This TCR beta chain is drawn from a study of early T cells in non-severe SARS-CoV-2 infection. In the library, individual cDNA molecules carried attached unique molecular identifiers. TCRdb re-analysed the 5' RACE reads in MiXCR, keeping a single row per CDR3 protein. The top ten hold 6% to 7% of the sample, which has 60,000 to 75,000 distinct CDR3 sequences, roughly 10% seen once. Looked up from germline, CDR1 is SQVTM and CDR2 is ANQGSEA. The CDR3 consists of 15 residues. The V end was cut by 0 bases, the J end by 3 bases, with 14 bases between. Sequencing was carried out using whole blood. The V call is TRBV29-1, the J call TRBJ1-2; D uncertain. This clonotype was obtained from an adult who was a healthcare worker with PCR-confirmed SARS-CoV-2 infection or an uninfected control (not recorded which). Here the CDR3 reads CSVEEVAGVDYGYTF. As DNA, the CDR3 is TGCAGCGTTGAAGAAGTAGCGGGAGTGGACTATGGCTACACCTTC.